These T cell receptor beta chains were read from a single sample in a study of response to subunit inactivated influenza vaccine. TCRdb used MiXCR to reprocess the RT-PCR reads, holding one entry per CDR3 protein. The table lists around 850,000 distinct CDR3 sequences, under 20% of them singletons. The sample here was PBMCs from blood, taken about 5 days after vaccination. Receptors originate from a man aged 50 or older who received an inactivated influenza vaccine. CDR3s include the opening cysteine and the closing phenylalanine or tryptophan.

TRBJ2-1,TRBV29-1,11,CSVGGYNEQFF
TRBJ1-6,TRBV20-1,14,CSARGVQDNSPLHF
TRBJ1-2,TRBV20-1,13,CSASLGLHYGYTF
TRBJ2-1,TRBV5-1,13,CASSSLAGMEQFF
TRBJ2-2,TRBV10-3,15,CAISESLENTGELFF
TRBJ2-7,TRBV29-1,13,CSVILTGGYEQYF
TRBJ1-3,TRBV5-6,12,CASSMGGNTIYF
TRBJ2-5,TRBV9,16,CASSVAGSPSVETQYF
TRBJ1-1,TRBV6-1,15,CASSRRTGGGAEAFF
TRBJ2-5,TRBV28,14,CASSLSGALGTQYF
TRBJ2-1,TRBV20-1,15,CSARPTLATYNEQFF
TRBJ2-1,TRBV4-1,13,CASSQGSRNEQFF
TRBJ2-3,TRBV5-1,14,CASSSGQGFYTQYF
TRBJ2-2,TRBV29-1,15,CSVEGDRTNTGELFF
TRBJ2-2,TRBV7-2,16,CASSASGGAPTGELFF
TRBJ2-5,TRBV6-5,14,CASTSTGPQETQYF
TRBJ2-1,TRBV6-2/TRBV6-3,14,CASRGAGGRYEQFF
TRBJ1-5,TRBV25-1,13,CASSRFSNQPQHF
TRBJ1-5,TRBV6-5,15,CASSYSWGEDQPQHF
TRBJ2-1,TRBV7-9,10,CASSGNEQFF
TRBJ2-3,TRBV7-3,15,CASSLGSQTTDTQYF
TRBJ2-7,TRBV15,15,CATSRDQGLSYEQYF
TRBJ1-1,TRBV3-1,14,CASSFTLADTEAFF